The 24 T cell receptor beta chains below were found in one sample sequenced in a study of cytomegalovirus exposure and HLA in healthy donors. The PCR employed 60 Vbeta primers together with 13 Jbeta primers. TCRdb keeps only in-frame clones here, not all; method: immunoSEQ multiplex PCR. The data show 150,000 to 200,000 clones, with 68% seen just once and 1.1% to 1.5% held by the top ten. The sequenced material came from PBMCs. These receptors originate from a man between 45 and 60 years old in good health and CMV-seronegative.

In regard to this clone: The junction differs from germline at one of its ends, possibly a read error. Other DNA variants within this sample encode the same CDR3. This sequence joins TRBV4-3 and TRBJ2-1, with D perhaps TRBD1 (6 bases). The CDR3 runs to 16 residues. Germline V gene sequence: CDR1 LGHNA, CDR2 YSLEER. CDR3 sequence reads: CASSQEGWGPVYEQFF. The CDR3 nucleotides read TGCGCTAGCAGCCAAGAGGGGTGGGGGCCCGTTTATGAGCAGTTCTTC.

This clone was recorded a few times. This chain joins TRBV4-3 and TRBJ1-2; the D gene is possibly TRBD1 (6 bases). Trimming cost V 0 bases and J 4 bases, with 12 bases left between them. The CDR3 has 15 amino acids. Germline CDR1 and CDR2: LGHNA and YSLEER. The CDR3, as DNA: TGCGCCAGCAGCCAAGATATCCAGGGGATCTATGGCTACACCTTC. It yields the protein CASSQDIQGIYGYTF.

V and J are TRBV25-1 and TRBJ1-6, with 9 bases matching TRBD1. V was pared by 0 bases and J by 9 bases, with 6 bases of the junction left unmatched. Per germline, CDR1 MGHDK and CDR2 SYGVNS. This CDR3 is built from 16 residues. The CDR3 reads CASSEYAGQGRSPLHF. The CDR3 coding sequence is TGTGCCAGCAGTGAATATGCGGGACAGGGCCGTTCACCCCTCCACTTT.

Only a few counts were recorded for this clone. The V and J genes are TRBV6-1 and TRBJ2-6; TRBD1 might be the D (5 bases). The germline gives CDR1 MNHNS, CDR2 SASEGT. This CDR3 is built from 14 residues. Trimming cost V 6 bases and J 8 bases, with 14 bases left between them. CDR3 nucleotides: TGTGCCAGCAGAGGGGATCCAACCCCCAACGTCCTGACTTTC. It codes for CASRGDPTPNVLTF.

The chain couples TRBV7-9 to TRBJ1-2, with no clear D. The CDR3 loop spans 11 amino acids. Trimming stripped 3 bases from V and 5 bases from J, with 4 bases between. Germline CDR1 reads SEHNR; CDR2 reads FQNEAQ (reference sequence). The CDR3 DNA sequence: TGTGCCAGCAGCTTCCAGTATGGCTACACCTTC. This translates into CASSFQYGYTF.

The chain is built from TRBV18 and TRBJ2-2, with a possible D match to TRBD1 (6 bases). V lost 6 bases and J lost 6, with 11 bases in between. The CDR3 consists of 13 residues. The germline CDR1 and CDR2 sequences are KGHSH and LQKENI. CDR3 amino acids: CASSNRDAGELFF. CDR3 DNA sequence: TGTGCCAGCTCCAACAGGGACGCCGGGGAGCTGTTTTTT.

The chain couples TRBV28 to TRBJ2-6; D is unclear. The V end lost 6 bases, the J end lost 4 bases, and 10 bases lay between the germline ends. CDR1 is MDHEN, CDR2 SYDVKM, per germline. This CDR3 has 14 residues. CDR3 coding DNA: TGTGCCAGCAGGGGCTCAGCAGGGGCCAACGTCCTGACTTTC. It yields the protein CASRGSAGANVLTF.

The V gene is TRBV11-1, the J gene TRBJ1-3; a weak D match, TRBD1 (5 bases). Germline V lookup: CDR1 SGHAT, CDR2 FQDESV (reference sequence). This CDR3 spans 15 amino acids. Trimming took off 5 bases at V and 5 bases at J, with 16 bases between the two ends. CDR3 protein: CASSALDGQRNTIYF. CDR3 bases: TGTGCCAGCAGCGCTTTGGACGGACAAAGAAACACCATATATTTT. Filled out from reference TRBV11-1 and TRBJ1-3, the complete variable domain reads EAEVAQSPRYKITEKSQAVAFWCDPISGHATLYWYRQILGQGPELLVQFQDESVVDDSQLPKDRFSAERLKGVDSTLKIQPAELGDSAMYLCASSALDGQRNTIYFGEGSWLTVV.

This clone was seen only a few times. The chain carries TRBV27 and TRBJ1-5; TRBD1 might be the D (6 bases). The CDR3 covers 15 residues. The ends were cut back, 5 bases at V and 0 bases at J, with 11 bases in the middle. The germline V gene encodes CDR1 MNHEY and CDR2 SMNVEV (reference sequence). The CDR3 region has the DNA TGTGCCAGCAGTCGGACAGCTAATAGCAATCAGCCCCAGCATTTT. Translation: CASSRTANSNQPQHF.

J is TRBJ2-1 and V is TRBV2, with 14 bases lining up with TRBD2. CDR1 and CDR2 (germline): SNHLY, FYNNEI. The CDR3 loop spans 19 amino acids. The J segment lost 0 bases and the V segment lost 5 bases, leaving 9 bases of the junction unmatched. The DNA for the CDR3 is TGTGCCAGCAGTATGGGGACTAGCGGGGGCCTGAGCTCCTACAATGAGCAGTTCTTC. Its protein is CASSMGTSGGLSSYNEQFF.

The V call is TRBV7-9, the J call TRBJ2-1; tentative D call: TRBD1 (6 bases). Germline loops: CDR1 SEHNR, CDR2 FQNEAQ (reference sequence). The CDR3 spans 14 residues. The V and J ends lost 5 bases and 8 bases respectively, with 16 bases between them. CDR3 sequence reads: CASSLRGGFHEQFF. The CDR3 bases are TGTGCCAGCAGCCTCAGGGGCGGTTTTCATGAGCAGTTCTTC.

This clone was seen only a few times. This chain joins TRBV7-3 and TRBJ2-3; 9 bases line up with TRBD2. J gave up 0 bases and V 8 bases, and 3 bases lay outside the gene matches. There are 14 residues in the CDR3. Germline V CDR1 and CDR2: SGHTA, FQGTGA. CDR3 loop: CASRAGGSTDTQYF. For the CDR3, the DNA is TGTGCCAGCCGGGCGGGGGGGAGCACAGATACGCAGTATTTT.

The gene calls are TRBV27 and TRBJ2-3, with 8 bases fitting TRBD2. The CDR3 covers 16 residues. In germline, CDR1 is MNHEY, CDR2 SMNVEV (reference sequence). After removal of 5 bases from V and 2 bases from J, the junction contained 9 bases not matched to a gene. CDR3 coding DNA: TGTGCCAGCAGTGTGCGGGGGGTTACCGTCACAGATACGCAGTATTTT. Its translation: CASSVRGVTVTDTQYF.

The chain uses TRBV19 and TRBJ2-5; D is possibly TRBD2 (5 bases). With 6 bases removed from V and 1 base from J, the gap between germline ends came to 15 bases. The length of the CDR3 is 15 residues. Germline V lookup: CDR1 LNHDA, CDR2 SQIVND (reference sequence). The CDR3: CASSRGGRSQETQYF. The CDR3 nucleotides read TGTGCCAGTAGCCGAGGAGGCAGGAGCCAAGAGACCCAGTACTTC.

The chain's CDR3 is CASSSGQHYEQYF. The DNA for the CDR3 is TGTGCCAGCAGTTCGGGACAGCACTACGAGCAGTACTTC. V and J are TRBV6-5 and TRBJ2-7, with 7 bases lining up with TRBD1. V dropped 4 bases and J dropped 3; count of bases not matched to a gene: 3. The CDR3 is made up of 13 amino acids. Germline V gives CDR1 MNHEY, CDR2 SVGAGI.

There are a few counts of this clone. The chain employs TRBV4-1 and TRBJ2-7; 11 bases align to TRBD1. The CDR3 loop spans 14 amino acids. Germline CDR1 is MGHRA and CDR2 is YSYEKL. The ends lost 0 bases at V and 6 bases at J; junction bases unmatched: 1. DNA for the CDR3: TGCGCCAGCAGCCAAGAGGGGACAGGGGGCGAGCAGTACTTC. Protein: CASSQEGTGGEQYF.

The rearrangement uses TRBV4-3 and TRBJ2-5; D ambiguous. Matching the DNA end better, TRBJ2-7 makes the J call doubtful. CDR1 and CDR2 from the germline V gene are LGHNA and YSLEER. The CDR3 totals 13 residues. The CDR3 loop is CASSQDRGYEQYF. CDR3 coding DNA: TGCGCCAGCAGCCAAGATCGAGGCTACGAGCAGTACTTC.

This clone occurred once. This CDR3 reads CASSGGSRTASNYGYTF. In DNA form, the CDR3 reads TGCGCCAGCAGCGGGGGTAGTCGGACAGCCTCTAACTATGGCTACACCTTC. The chain carries TRBV5-1 and TRBJ1-2; tentative D call: TRBD1 (6 bases). V was shortened by 4 bases and J by 0 bases, with 19 bases between the two germline ends. The CDR3 totals 17 residues. Germline assignment: CDR1 SGHRS and CDR2 YFSETQ.

This clone turned up a few times. The chain carries TRBV6-4 and TRBJ2-1; TRBD1 matches 7 bases. Germline CDR1 and CDR2: MRHNA and SNTAGT. The CDR3 is 14 residues long. Trimming took 6 bases from V and 6 from J; bases not matched to a gene: 8. Here the CDR3 DNA reads TGTGCCAGCAGATCAGACAGGGTAAGCAATGAGCAGTTCTTC. Translation gives CASRSDRVSNEQFF.

The rearrangement uses TRBV7-9 and TRBJ1-2; possibly TRBD1 for D (5 bases). Germline CDR1 reads SEHNR; CDR2 reads FQNEAQ (reference sequence). Between the trimmed V and J ends, which lost 2 bases and 5 bases, there was a span of 6 bases. This CDR3 spans 12 amino acids. This CDR3 reads CASSLQGYGYTF. The CDR3 region has the DNA TGTGCCAGCAGCTTACAGGGTTATGGCTACACCTTC.

This chain uses TRBV4-1 with TRBJ1-5; D gene unclear. V gave up 0 bases and J gave up 2 bases, with 11 bases separating them. This CDR3 contains 16 residues. Per the germline V gene, CDR1 is MGHRA and CDR2 is YSYEKL. CDR3: CASSQEVGGGNQPQHF. CDR3 sequence (DNA): TGCGCCAGCAGCCAAGAGGTAGGCGGTGGCAATCAGCCCCAGCATTTT.

This clone has a single count. V usage is TRBV27 and J usage is TRBJ2-7; no clear D gene. The CDR3 runs 13 residues. The germline V gene has CDR1 MNHEY and CDR2 SMNVEV (reference sequence). Trimming took 1 base from V and 5 from J, leaving 9 bases between them. The CDR3: CASSLLGSHEQYF. The CDR3 nucleotides read TGTGCCAGCAGTTTATTGGGTAGCCACGAGCAGTACTTC.

This chain connects TRBV6-5 to TRBJ1-6; possible D gene TRBD1, 6 bases. The CDR3 sequence is 16 residues long. Per germline, CDR1 MNHEY and CDR2 SVGAGI. Trimming stripped 4 bases from V and 8 bases from J, with 18 bases between. The CDR3 sequence is CASSFSPLKGDSPLHF. The CDR3 nucleotides read TGTGCCAGCAGTTTCTCCCCGTTGAAGGGGGATTCACCCCTCCACTTT.

The chain couples TRBV19 to TRBJ1-1; D is possibly TRBD1 (6 bases). Germline V gene lookup returns CDR1 LNHDA and CDR2 SQIVND (reference sequence). This CDR3 spans 12 amino acids. The ends were cut back, 7 bases at V and 4 bases at J, with 10 bases in the middle. Written as DNA, the CDR3 is TGTGCCAGTAAGGGGGGGCCCACTGAAGCTTTCTTT. Protein sequence: CASKGGPTEAFF.